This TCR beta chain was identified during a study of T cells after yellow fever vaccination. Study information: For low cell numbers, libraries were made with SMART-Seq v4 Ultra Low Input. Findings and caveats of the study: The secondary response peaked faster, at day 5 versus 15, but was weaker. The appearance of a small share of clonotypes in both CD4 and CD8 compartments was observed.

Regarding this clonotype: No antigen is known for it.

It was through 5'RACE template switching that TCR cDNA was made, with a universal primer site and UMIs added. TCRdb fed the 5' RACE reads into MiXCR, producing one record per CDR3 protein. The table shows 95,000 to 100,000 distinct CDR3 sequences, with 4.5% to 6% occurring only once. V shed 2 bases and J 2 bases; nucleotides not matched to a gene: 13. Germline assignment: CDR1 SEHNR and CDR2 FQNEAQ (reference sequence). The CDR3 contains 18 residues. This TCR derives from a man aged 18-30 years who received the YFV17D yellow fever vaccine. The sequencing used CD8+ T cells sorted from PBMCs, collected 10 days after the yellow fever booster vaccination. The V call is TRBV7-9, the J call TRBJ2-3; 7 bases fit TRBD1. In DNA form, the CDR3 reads TGTGCCAGCAGCTTATCTATCGGTCTCGGGACAGACACAGATACGCAGTATTTT. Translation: CASSLSIGLGTDTDTQYF.